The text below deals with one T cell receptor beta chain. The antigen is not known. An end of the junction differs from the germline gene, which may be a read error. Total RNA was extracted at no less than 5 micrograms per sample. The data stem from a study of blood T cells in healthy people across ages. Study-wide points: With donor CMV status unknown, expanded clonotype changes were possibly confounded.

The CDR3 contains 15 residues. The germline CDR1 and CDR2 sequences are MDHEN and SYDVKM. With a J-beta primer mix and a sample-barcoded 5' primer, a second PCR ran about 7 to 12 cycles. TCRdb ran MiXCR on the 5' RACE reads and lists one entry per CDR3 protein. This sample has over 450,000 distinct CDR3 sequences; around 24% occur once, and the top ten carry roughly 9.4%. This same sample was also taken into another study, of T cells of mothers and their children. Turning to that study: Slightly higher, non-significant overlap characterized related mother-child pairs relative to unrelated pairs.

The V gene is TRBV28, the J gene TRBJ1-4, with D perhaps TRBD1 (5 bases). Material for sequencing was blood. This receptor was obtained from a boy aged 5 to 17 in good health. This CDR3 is CASSTSWGGNEELFF. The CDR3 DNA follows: TGTGCCAGCAGTACTTCCTGGGGGGGTAATGAAGAACTGTTTTTT.